What follows are 32 T cell receptor beta chains derived from one specimen sequenced in a study of CD8 T cells in Susac syndrome. cDNA came from approximately 0.5 to 1 ug RNA primed by random hexamers. TCRdb reanalysed the immunoSEQ multiplex PCR reads using MiXCR and keeps one entry per CDR3 protein. Among fewer than 350,000 distinct CDR3 sequences listed, about 89% were seen once. The sample comprised CD8+ T cells from PBMCs. The receptor set was obtained from a human donor with multiple sclerosis.

The chain carries TRBV4-2 and TRBJ2-1, with a possible D match to TRBD2 (6 bases). V lost 0 bases and J lost 14, with 17 bases in between. Germline V CDR1 and CDR2: LGHNA, YNFKEQ. CDR3 length equals 14 residues. The CDR3 DNA is TGTGCCAGCAGCCAAGAAGGAGCGGCGGGGAATGAGTTCTTC. It specifies CASSQEGAAGNEFF.

This chain uses TRBV6-5 with TRBJ2-7; 11 positions match TRBD2. J gave up 0 bases and V 4 bases, and 8 bases lay outside the gene matches. The length of the CDR3 is 17 residues. Per germline, CDR1 MNHEY and CDR2 SVGAGI. Here the CDR3 reads CASSSLLAGEGSYEQYF. DNA of the CDR3: TGTGCCAGCAGTTCGCTACTAGCGGGAGAGGGCTCCTACGAGCAGTACTTC.

V usage is TRBV7-9 and J usage is TRBJ1-4; D is uncertain. The CDR3 runs to 13 residues. The ends were cut back, 2 bases at V and 5 bases at J, with 6 bases in the middle. The V gene's germline CDR1 is SEHNR and CDR2 FQNEAQ (reference sequence). The CDR3 loop is CASSLMLNEKLFF. In nucleotides, the CDR3 is TGTGCCAGCAGCTTAATGCTAAATGAAAAACTGTTTTTT.

This rearrangement joins TRBV7-9 to TRBJ2-1, with 10 bases matching TRBD2. The CDR3 runs to 18 residues. CDR1 is SEHNR and CDR2 is FQNEAQ in the germline V gene (reference sequence). The V gene end was trimmed by 2 bases and the J gene end by 5 bases; junction bases not matched to a gene: 12. In DNA form, the CDR3 reads TGTGCCAGCAGCTTAACGTCTACCGGGACTAGCGAGCACAATGAGCAGTTCTTC. Translated: CASSLTSTGTSEHNEQFF.

V is TRBV6-2 or TRBV6-3 and J is TRBJ2-6; D call uncertain. V lost 4 bases and J lost 2, with 6 bases in between. Germline V lookup: CDR1 MNHEY, CDR2 SVGEGT. This CDR3 contains 14 residues. The CDR3 DNA is TGTGCCAGCAGTTTCGACGCTGGGGCCAACGTCCTGACTTTC. It encodes CASSFDAGANVLTF.

This chain joins TRBV7-9 and TRBJ2-5, with D maybe TRBD2 (6 bases). Germline V gene data show CDR1 as SEHNR and CDR2 as FQNEAQ (reference sequence). There are 16 residues in the CDR3. V was shortened by 5 bases and J by 3 bases, with 19 bases between the two germline ends. The CDR3 loop reads CASSRPMGGLEETQYF. The CDR3 bases are TGTGCCAGCAGCCGCCCAATGGGGGGTCTGGAAGAGACCCAGTACTTC.

The V gene is TRBV29-1, the J gene TRBJ2-7; D is possibly TRBD1 (6 bases). V was trimmed by 7 bases and J by 3 bases, leaving 13 bases between them. In germline, CDR1 is SQVTM, CDR2 ANQGSEA. The CDR3 length is 12 residues. The CDR3 DNA sequence: TGCAGCGCCCAACAGGGTTTCTACGAGCAGTACTTC. Protein sequence: CSAQQGFYEQYF.

This clonotype showed up just once. V is TRBV27 and J is TRBJ2-7, with D perhaps matching TRBD1 or TRBD2 (5 bases each). Trimming removed 0 bases from V and 6 bases from J, with 9 bases in between. CDR1 is MNHEY, CDR2 SMNVEV, per germline (reference sequence). There are 13 residues in the CDR3. CDR3 DNA sequence: TGTGCCAGCAGTTTATCGTGGGGGTCCGAGCAGTACTTC. The encoded protein is CASSLSWGSEQYF.

V usage is TRBV29-1 and J usage is TRBJ1-1; D perhaps matches TRBD1 (5 bases). The V end was cut by 4 bases, the J end by 5 bases, with 14 bases between. The CDR3 is 13 residues long. Germline-derived CDR1 and CDR2 are SQVTM and ANQGSEA. Here the CDR3 DNA reads TGCAGCGTTGGCCACCAGGGAGGGACTGAAGCTTTCTTT. Protein product: CSVGHQGGTEAFF.

The chain has TRBV4-2 and TRBJ1-1; no clear D. The germline V and J ends were trimmed by 1 base and 7 bases, with 7 bases remaining between them. The CDR3 length is 12 residues. Germline lookup yields CDR1 LGHNA and CDR2 YNFKEQ. The CDR3 loop is CASSQGLVEAFF. CDR3 sequence (DNA): TGTGCCAGCAGCCAAGGCCTCGTTGAAGCTTTCTTT.

The chain employs TRBV9 and TRBJ2-1; 9 bases match TRBD2. The CDR3 consists of 15 residues. V lost 2 bases, J lost 3 bases, and 3 bases stayed unmatched. Germline assignment: CDR1 SGDLS and CDR2 YYNGEE. For the CDR3, the DNA is TGTGCCAGCAGCGTTAGCGGGAGAAACTACAATGAGCAGTTCTTC. Translation: CASSVSGRNYNEQFF.

A few counts support this clonotype. The rearrangement uses TRBV28 and TRBJ2-2, with 11 nucleotides matching TRBD2. Germline V lookup: CDR1 MDHEN, CDR2 SYDVKM. The CDR3 has 16 amino acids. V shed 2 bases and J 1 base; nucleotides not matched to a gene: 0. CDR3 loop: CASSLLAGGNTGELFF. Here the CDR3 DNA reads TGTGCCAGCAGTTTACTAGCGGGAGGGAACACCGGGGAGCTGTTTTTT.

This chain uses TRBV24-1 with TRBJ2-7; 11 nucleotides agree with TRBD2. V gave up 2 bases and J gave up 5 bases; unmatched junction bases: 4. This CDR3 contains 15 residues. CDR1 KGHDR and CDR2 SFDVKD come from the germline V gene. The CDR3 nucleotides read TGTGCCACCAGTGATTCACTAGCGGGAGCGGACGAGCAGTACTTC. Protein sequence: CATSDSLAGADEQYF.

The V and J genes are TRBV6-5 and TRBJ1-3, with D unclear. This CDR3 has 14 amino acids. The germline gives CDR1 MNHEY, CDR2 SVGAGI. Trimming shortened V by 6 bases and J by 0 bases, and 9 bases separated the two germline ends. CDR3 amino acids: CASSPSLSGNTIYF. The CDR3, as DNA: TGTGCCAGCAGCCCAAGTCTCTCTGGAAACACCATATATTTT.

This chain connects TRBV6-4 to TRBJ2-3; TRBD2 is a possible D gene (9 bases). CDR1 and CDR2 (germline): MRHNA, SNTAGT. Trimming removed 2 bases from V and 3 bases from J, with 15 bases in between. This CDR3 spans 16 amino acids. CDR3 coding DNA: TGTGCCAGCAGTGACGCGGGGGGGACAGGAACAGATACGCAGTATTTT. As protein: CASSDAGGTGTDTQYF.

The chain links TRBV15 to TRBJ1-1, with 10 bases aligning to TRBD1. The ends lost 2 bases at V and 10 bases at J; junction bases unmatched: 10. CDR1 is LNHNV and CDR2 is YYDKDF in the germline V gene (reference sequence). This CDR3 is 15 amino acids long. The CDR3 spells CATSRPGQGTGGAFF. Here the CDR3 DNA reads TGTGCCACCAGCAGACCGGGACAGGGGACGGGTGGAGCTTTCTTT.

The chain uses TRBV6-5 and TRBJ2-1, with 11 bases that match TRBD2. Per the germline V gene, CDR1 is MNHEY and CDR2 is SVGAGI. This CDR3 has 16 amino acids. V shed 4 bases, J shed 2 bases, and the junction held 4 bases outside the gene matches. This chain's CDR3 is CASSSELAGAYNEQFF. The CDR3 DNA sequence: TGTGCCAGCAGTTCCGAACTAGCGGGAGCCTACAATGAGCAGTTCTTC.

This CDR3 reads CASSQGIGQGRSVNTGELFF. CDR3 bases: TGCGCCAGCAGCCAAGGTATAGGGCAGGGGCGATCGGTGAACACCGGGGAGCTGTTTTTT. The chain employs TRBV4-3 and TRBJ2-2, with D possibly being TRBD1 (6 bases). The germline V gene has CDR1 LGHNA and CDR2 YSLEER. V shed 1 base and J shed 1 base, with 22 bases lying between them. This CDR3 has 20 residues.

The J gene is TRBJ2-2, the V gene TRBV9; D gene unclear. Germline CDR1 reads SGDLS; CDR2 reads YYNGEE. This CDR3 spans 13 amino acids. V lost 3 bases and J 7 bases, leaving 10 bases between the germline ends. The CDR3 nucleotides read TGTGCCAGCAGCGAATGGCGGTACGGGGAGCTGTTTTTT. Its translation: CASSEWRYGELFF.

The genes are TRBV25-1 and TRBJ2-1, with no clear D. CDR1 MGHDK and CDR2 SYGVNS come from the germline V gene. Trimming took off 4 bases at V and 2 bases at J, with 6 bases between the two ends. The CDR3 spans 13 residues. CDR3 protein: CASSVGPYNEQFF. In DNA form, the CDR3 reads TGTGCCAGCAGTGTGGGCCCCTACAATGAGCAGTTCTTC.

The chain has TRBV6-5 and TRBJ2-7; maybe TRBD2 (5 bases). Germline V lookup: CDR1 MNHEY, CDR2 SVGAGI. Deletions cut 4 bases from V and 3 bases from J, with 13 bases between. The CDR3 consists of 14 residues. This CDR3 reads CASSSALEGYEQYF. DNA of the CDR3: TGTGCCAGCAGTTCAGCCCTCGAGGGCTACGAGCAGTACTTC.

The chain combines TRBV3-1 with TRBJ2-7; TRBD2 matches 12 bases. This CDR3 region has 15 residues. The J segment lost 5 bases and the V segment lost 3 bases, leaving 5 bases of the junction unmatched. CDR1 and CDR2 (germline): LGHDT, YNNKEL (reference sequence). CDR3 in DNA: TGTGCCAGCAGCCACTCTAGCGGGGGGGCCGACGAGCAGTACTTC. Protein sequence: CASSHSSGGADEQYF.

This clonotype was seen more than once but under ten times. The CDR3 here is CASSPRGRGQPQHF. The CDR3 nucleotides read TGTGCCAGCAGTCCCAGGGGGCGCGGTCAGCCCCAGCATTTT. This rearrangement joins TRBV5-6 to TRBJ1-5; TRBD1 matches at 8 bases. The junction had 7 bases not matched to a gene; V was cut back by 5 bases and J by 6 bases. The CDR3 covers 14 residues. Germline CDR1 and CDR2: SGHDT and YYEEEE.

The CDR3 coding sequence is TGTGCCAGCAGCTTAGTCCACGTGGGTTACGAGCAGTACTTC. It codes for CASSLVHVGYEQYF. The gene calls are TRBV11-2 and TRBJ2-7, with D hard to call. V lost 1 base and J 4 bases, leaving 11 bases between the germline ends. CDR1 and CDR2 from the germline V gene are SGHAT and FQNNGV. CDR3 length equals 14 residues.

CDR3 region: CASSLRLSGIEAFF. The CDR3 DNA follows: TGTGCCAGCAGTTTAAGGCTCTCGGGGATTGAAGCTTTCTTT. The chain links TRBV28 to TRBJ1-1; D remains ambiguous. Trimming left V 2 bases short and J 7 bases short, with 14 bases between. Germline CDR1 and CDR2: MDHEN and SYDVKM. CDR3 length: 14 amino acids.

CDR3 region: CASSQGGLGSYNEQFF. The CDR3 DNA sequence: TGTGCCAGCAGCCAAGGCGGACTGGGCTCCTACAATGAGCAGTTCTTC. The chain joins TRBV14 to TRBJ2-1; possible D gene TRBD2, 5 bases. Trimming shortened V by 1 base and J by 0 bases, and 10 bases separated the two germline ends. CDR1 and CDR2 (germline): SGHDN, FVKESK. The CDR3 runs 16 residues.

The rearrangement links TRBV9 to TRBJ2-1; the match to TRBD2 covers 10 bases. The V gene's germline CDR1 is SGDLS and CDR2 YYNGEE. Losses at the gene ends were 0 bases for V and 3 bases for J; bases not matched to a gene: 9. The CDR3 is 18 amino acids. Written as DNA, the CDR3 is TGTGCCAGCAGCGTAGCTCCTAGCGGGAGTTTGGGCTACAATGAGCAGTTCTTC. Protein product: CASSVAPSGSLGYNEQFF.

This chain joins TRBV28 and TRBJ1-1; 9 nucleotides agree with TRBD1. Germline CDR1 is MDHEN and CDR2 is SYDVKM. The CDR3 extends over 17 amino acids. Trimming cost V 3 bases and J 7 bases; bases outside gene matches: 15. The DNA for the CDR3 is TGTGCCAGCAGTTTGAGTATTGGGGGGACAGGGCCTTATGAAGCTTTCTTT. Protein: CASSLSIGGTGPYEAFF.

The chain uses TRBV29-1 and TRBJ2-7; D gene uncertain. The CDR3 totals 11 residues. V dropped 3 bases and J dropped 3 bases, with 6 bases sitting between them. CDR1 and CDR2 (germline): SQVTM, ANQGSEA. The DNA for the CDR3 is TGCAGCGTTGACATTCACTACGAGCAGTACTTC. As protein: CSVDIHYEQYF.

This clonotype was picked up one time. V gene TRBV7-9 combines with J gene TRBJ2-7; D tentatively reads TRBD1 or TRBD2 (6 bases each). From germline, CDR1 is SEHNR and CDR2 FQNEAQ (reference sequence). V was shortened by 2 bases and J by 3 bases, with 17 bases between the two germline ends. The CDR3 is made up of 16 amino acids. The CDR3 nucleotides read TGTGCCAGCAGCTTACCTCTACGGGGGCCCAACTACGAGCAGTACTTC. It encodes CASSLPLRGPNYEQYF.

J is TRBJ2-7 and V is TRBV4-3; 14 nucleotides match TRBD2. V trimming: 4 bases; J trimming: 2 bases; junction bases outside the gene matches: 4. Germline values: CDR1 LGHNA, CDR2 YSLEER. This CDR3 is 16 amino acids long. The CDR3 nucleotides are TGCGCCAGCAGCCGGGGGACTAGCGGGGGCCCCTACGAGCAGTACTTC. It translates to CASSRGTSGGPYEQYF.

The chain recombines TRBV28 with TRBJ1-2; D is unclear. Looked up from germline, CDR1 is MDHEN and CDR2 is SYDVKM. This CDR3 comprises 14 residues. V was clipped by 10 bases and J by 0 bases, with 15 bases between them. The DNA for the CDR3 is TGTGCCACGGTCGAGTACGGGACTAACTATGGCTACACCTTC. Translating gives CATVEYGTNYGYTF.